This T cell receptor beta chain was identified during a study of identical twins (dated by TCRdb to the mid-2010s). The study in broad terms: To test whether fetal clonotypes persist, the study used deep sequencing on TCR alpha and beta repertoires from monozygotic twins, unrelated adults of various ages, and cord blood. Replicate twin experiments were performed at different times using different library preparation protocols to rule out contamination. Study-wide conclusions, independent of this receptor: In beta out-of-frame sequences, excess twin sharing was weaker, because having fewer shared sequences lowered the signal-to-noise ratio. In monozygotic twins, recombination models systematically underestimated out-of-frame TCR alpha sharing, but the models matched the sharing seen between unrelated individuals. Out-of-frame TCR alpha sequences shared between twins showed an excess of low generation-probability sequences compared with coincidental sharing between unrelated individuals. Because the same donors could not be followed over many years, conclusions were based on cross-sectional statistical analysis. Invariant T cells such as MAIT and iNKT could partly confound zero-insertion analyses, although diverse VJ usage argued against such confounding for most clonotypes. Fewer insertions were carried by abundant cord blood beta clonotypes; a weaker similar trend was observed in young adult naive repertoires, while no such trend was observed in memory repertoires.

This clonotype was observed a handful of times. Its antigen remains unidentified. The input lacks base qualities; no much larger clone sits a single base away. Cut back by 1 base and 0 bases, the V and J ends lie 7 bases apart. The CDR3 has 14 amino acids, counting the end cysteine and phenylalanine. Only CDR3 DNA is held: 42 bases, read in frame from base 1. CDR1 SGHTA and CDR2 FQGNSA were looked up in the germline V gene. Receptor amplification or capture employed 5' RACE. The data were produced on an Illumina HiSeq 2000. A universal primer binding site was added through template switching, and the final cDNA carried a unique molecular identifier so that TCR cDNA molecules could be counted accurately. Specific primers in the conserved constant-segment region were used to synthesize first-strand cDNA for TCR alpha and beta chains. To control for contamination, every cDNA library carried two barcodes: a SMART-Mk sample barcode plus Illumina barcodes. TruSeq adapter sequences and Illumina sample barcodes were added in two successive PCR steps. The TCR alpha and beta cDNA libraries were sequenced on the Illumina HiSeq platform using custom primers. Turning to the authors' computational methods: MiGEC processed the raw reads to extract unique molecular identifiers, while MiXCR was used to determine the CDR3 positions. For each individual, recombination models were inferred using an EM algorithm with the repgenHMM and IGoR tools. The tcR package in R was used for shared clonotype analysis, with sharing normalized by the product of cloneset sizes. Out-of-frame nonproductive sequences were analyzed to study raw recombination free of thymic and clonal selection effects. The public reads were reprocessed in TCRdb via fastp at Q25 and MiXCR, keeping in-frame beta chains. Every distinct CDR3 protein forms one entry, paired with its most common genes and DNA. The V and J calls and clone size come from TCRdb's table, not from the authors' own analysis. This sample has hundreds of thousands of distinct CDR3 sequences in its table, and less than 10% of those were observed once. The ten largest clones take up just over 5% of the sample.

Only healthy Caucasian donors were included. Miltenyi CD45RO+ enrichment and human naive T-cell isolation kits were used to isolate memory (CD45RO+) and naive T cells from PBMC. Material for sequencing was memory (CD45RO+) T cells sorted from blood. In light of the paper, this sample's cell subset or site label describes: CD45RO+ enriched T cells. In this chain, TRBV7-2 is recombined with TRBJ2-7, with no confident D gene call. The receptor comes from a woman aged 18 to 35 in good health. The encoded CDR3 is CASSLDYSSYEQYF. The DNA is as follows: TGTGCCAGCAGCTTAGACTATAGCTCCTACGAGCAGTACTTC.